The clone carrying this T cell receptor (beta chain) was seen ten or more times. Within the sample, other DNA sequences also encode this same CDR3. The data belong to a study of blood T cell repertoires in COVID-19. Study-wide context: The cDNA or gDNA used as material had been derived from T cells, B-cell-depleted T cells, or PBMCs.

Original analysis: Estimates of nucleated cell counts were drawn from the amplification of reference gene primers. Measured with immunoSEQ multiplex PCR; TCRdb has only the in-frame clones, and not every one. The DNA gave D and trimming, while V, J and clone size come from that table. The sample contains around 200,000 clones, approximately 82% of which appear only once. The CDR3 spans 13 residues. Trimming stripped 2 bases from V and 1 base from J, with 6 bases between. From germline, CDR1 is GTSNPN and CDR2 SVGIG (reference sequence). The chain couples TRBV30 to TRBJ1-5, with D perhaps matching TRBD1 (6 bases). Sequenced material: peripheral blood. The TCR was taken from a man in his forties or fifties with active or convalescent COVID-19. CDR3: CAWSTGSNQPQHF. The CDR3 coding sequence is TGTGCCTGGAGTACAGGGAGCAATCAGCCCCAGCATTTT.